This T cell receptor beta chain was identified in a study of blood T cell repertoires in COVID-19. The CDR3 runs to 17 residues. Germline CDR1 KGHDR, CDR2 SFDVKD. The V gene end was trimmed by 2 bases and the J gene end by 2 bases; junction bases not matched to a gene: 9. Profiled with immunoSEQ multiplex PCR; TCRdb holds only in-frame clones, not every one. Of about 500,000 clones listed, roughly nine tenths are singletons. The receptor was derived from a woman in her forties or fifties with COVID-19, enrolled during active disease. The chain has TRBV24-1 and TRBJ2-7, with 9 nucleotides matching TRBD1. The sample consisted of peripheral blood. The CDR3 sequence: CATSDSDGTGRPYEQYF. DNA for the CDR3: TGTGCCACCAGTGATTCAGACGGGACAGGGCGACCCTACGAGCAGTACTTC.